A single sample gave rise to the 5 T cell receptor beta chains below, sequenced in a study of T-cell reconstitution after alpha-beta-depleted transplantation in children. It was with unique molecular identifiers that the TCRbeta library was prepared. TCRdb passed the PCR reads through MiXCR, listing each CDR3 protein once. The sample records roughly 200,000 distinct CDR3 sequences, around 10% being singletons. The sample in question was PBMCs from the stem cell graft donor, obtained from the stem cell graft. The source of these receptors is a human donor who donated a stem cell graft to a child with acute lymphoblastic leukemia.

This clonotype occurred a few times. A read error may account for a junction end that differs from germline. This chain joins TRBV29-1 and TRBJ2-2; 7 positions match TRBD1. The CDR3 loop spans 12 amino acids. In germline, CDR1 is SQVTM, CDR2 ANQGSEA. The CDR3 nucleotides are TGTACGGGACAGACTAACACCGGGGACCTGTTTTTT. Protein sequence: CTGQTNTGDLFF.

CDR3 nucleotide sequence: TGTGCCAGCAGCGCCGTCTGGGGCGTAAATGAGCAGTTCTTC. It specifies CASSAVWGVNEQFF. The chain uses TRBV7-2 and TRBJ2-1; possible D gene TRBD1, 5 bases. CDR3 length: 14 amino acids. V was cut by 5 bases and J by 7 bases, with 15 bases left in between. Germline loops: CDR1 SGHTA, CDR2 FQGNSA.

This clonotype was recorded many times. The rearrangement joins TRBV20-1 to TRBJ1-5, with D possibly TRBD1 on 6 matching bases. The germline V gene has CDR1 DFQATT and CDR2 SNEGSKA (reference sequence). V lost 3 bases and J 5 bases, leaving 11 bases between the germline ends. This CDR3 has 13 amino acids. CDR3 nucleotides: TGCAGTGCTAGTAAGGGGGATCATCAGCCCCAGCATTTT. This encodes CSASKGDHQPQHF.

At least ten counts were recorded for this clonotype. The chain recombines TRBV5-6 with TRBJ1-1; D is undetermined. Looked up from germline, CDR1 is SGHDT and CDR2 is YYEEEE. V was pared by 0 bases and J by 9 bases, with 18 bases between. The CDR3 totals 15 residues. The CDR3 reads CASSLGPTGPGQAFF. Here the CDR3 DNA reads TGTGCCAGCAGCTTGGGACCGACCGGTCCTGGGCAAGCTTTCTTT.

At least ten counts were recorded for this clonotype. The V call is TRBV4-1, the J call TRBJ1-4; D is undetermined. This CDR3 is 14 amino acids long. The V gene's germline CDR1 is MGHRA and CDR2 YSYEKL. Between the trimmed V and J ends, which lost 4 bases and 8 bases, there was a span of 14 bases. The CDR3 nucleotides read TGCGCCAGCAGCCCCAGGACCGACGACGAAAAACTGTTTTTT. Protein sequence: CASSPRTDDEKLFF.